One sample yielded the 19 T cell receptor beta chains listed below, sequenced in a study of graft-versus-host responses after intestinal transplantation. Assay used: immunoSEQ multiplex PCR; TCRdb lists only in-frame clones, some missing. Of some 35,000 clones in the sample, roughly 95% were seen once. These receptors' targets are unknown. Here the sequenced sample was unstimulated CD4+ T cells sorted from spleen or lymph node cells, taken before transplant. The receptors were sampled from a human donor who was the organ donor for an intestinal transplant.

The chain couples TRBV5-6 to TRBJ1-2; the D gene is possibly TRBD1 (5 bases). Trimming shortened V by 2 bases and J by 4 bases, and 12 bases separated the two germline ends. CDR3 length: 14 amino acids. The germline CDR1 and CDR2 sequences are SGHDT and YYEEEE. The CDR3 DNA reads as TGTGCCAGCAGCTTAGCGGGGGGAAGCTATGGCTACACCTTC. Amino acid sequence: CASSLAGGSYGYTF.

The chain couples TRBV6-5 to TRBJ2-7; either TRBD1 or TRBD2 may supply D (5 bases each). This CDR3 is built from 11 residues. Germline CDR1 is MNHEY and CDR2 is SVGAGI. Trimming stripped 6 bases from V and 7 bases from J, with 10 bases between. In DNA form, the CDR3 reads TGTGCCAGCAGGAAAGGGGAGGAGCAGTACTTC. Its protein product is CASRKGEEQYF.

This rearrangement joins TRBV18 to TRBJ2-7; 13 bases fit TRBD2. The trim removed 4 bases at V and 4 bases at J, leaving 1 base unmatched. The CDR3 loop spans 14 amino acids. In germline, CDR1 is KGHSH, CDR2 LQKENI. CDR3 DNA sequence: TGTGCCAGCTCACTGACTAGCGGGGGGTACGAGCAGTACTTC. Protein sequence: CASSLTSGGYEQYF.

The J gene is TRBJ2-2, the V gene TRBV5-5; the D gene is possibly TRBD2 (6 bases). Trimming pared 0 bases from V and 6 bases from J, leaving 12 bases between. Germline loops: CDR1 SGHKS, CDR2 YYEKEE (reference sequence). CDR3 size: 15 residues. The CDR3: CASSLGWREPGELFF. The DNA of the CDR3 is TGTGCCAGCAGCTTGGGGTGGAGGGAGCCCGGGGAGCTGTTTTTT. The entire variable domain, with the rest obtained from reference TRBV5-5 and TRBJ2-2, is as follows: DAGVTQSPTHLIKTRGQQVTLRCSPISGHKSVSWYQQVLGQGPQFIFQYYEKEERGRGNFPDRFSARQFPNYSSELNVNALLLGDSALYLCASSLGWREPGELFFGEGSRLTVL.

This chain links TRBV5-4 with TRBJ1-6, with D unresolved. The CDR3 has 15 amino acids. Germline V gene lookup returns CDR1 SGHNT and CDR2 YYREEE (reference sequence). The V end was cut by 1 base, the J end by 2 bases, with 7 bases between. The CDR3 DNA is TGTGCCAGCAGCTTGAGAGGGACCTATAATTCACCCCTCCACTTT. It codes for CASSLRGTYNSPLHF.

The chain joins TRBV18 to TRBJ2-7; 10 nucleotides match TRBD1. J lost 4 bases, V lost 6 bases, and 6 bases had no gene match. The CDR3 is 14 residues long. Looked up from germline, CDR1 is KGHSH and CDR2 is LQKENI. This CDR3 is CASSGQGGLYEQYF. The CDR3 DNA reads TGTGCCAGCTCCGGACAGGGGGGGTTATACGAGCAGTACTTC. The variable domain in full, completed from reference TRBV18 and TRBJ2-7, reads NAGVMQNPRHLVRRRGQEARLRCSPMKGHSHVYWYRQLPEEGLKFMVYLQKENIIDESGMPKERFSAEFPKEGPSILRIQQVVRGDSAAYFCASSGQGGLYEQYFGPGTRLTVT.

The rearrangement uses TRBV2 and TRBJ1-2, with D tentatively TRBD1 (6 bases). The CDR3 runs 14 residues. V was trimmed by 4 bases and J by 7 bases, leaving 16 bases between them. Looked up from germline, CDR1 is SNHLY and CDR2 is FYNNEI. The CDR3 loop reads CASSGSQGLGGYTF. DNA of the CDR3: TGTGCCAGCAGTGGGTCCCAGGGGCTAGGTGGCTACACCTTC.

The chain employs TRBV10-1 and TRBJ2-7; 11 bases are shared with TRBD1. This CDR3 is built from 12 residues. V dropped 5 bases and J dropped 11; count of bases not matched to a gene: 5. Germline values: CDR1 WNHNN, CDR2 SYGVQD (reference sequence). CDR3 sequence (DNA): TGCGCCAGCAGTTTAGGACAGGGGGCTAAGTACTTC. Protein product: CASSLGQGAKYF.

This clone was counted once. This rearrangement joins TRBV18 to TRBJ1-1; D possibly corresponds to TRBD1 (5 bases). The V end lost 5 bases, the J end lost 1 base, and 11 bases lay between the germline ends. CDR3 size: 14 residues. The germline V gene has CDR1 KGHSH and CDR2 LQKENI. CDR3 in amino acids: CASSAGLRNTEAFF. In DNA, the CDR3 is TGTGCCAGCTCAGCGGGACTCAGGAACACTGAAGCTTTCTTT.

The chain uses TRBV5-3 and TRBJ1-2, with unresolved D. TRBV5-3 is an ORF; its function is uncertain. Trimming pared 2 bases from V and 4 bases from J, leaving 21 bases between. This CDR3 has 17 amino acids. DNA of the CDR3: TGTGCCAGAAGCTTTAGACTCGCCCCTTGGCGGGTCTATGGCTACACCTTC. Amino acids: CARSFRLAPWRVYGYTF.

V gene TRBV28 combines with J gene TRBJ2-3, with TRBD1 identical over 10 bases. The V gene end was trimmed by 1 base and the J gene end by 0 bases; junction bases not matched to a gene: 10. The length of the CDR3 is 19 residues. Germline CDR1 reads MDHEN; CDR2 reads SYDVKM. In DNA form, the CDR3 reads TGTGCCAGCAGTTTATTTCGGGACAGGGGTTTCTCTAGCACAGATACGCAGTATTTT. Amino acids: CASSLFRDRGFSSTDTQYF.

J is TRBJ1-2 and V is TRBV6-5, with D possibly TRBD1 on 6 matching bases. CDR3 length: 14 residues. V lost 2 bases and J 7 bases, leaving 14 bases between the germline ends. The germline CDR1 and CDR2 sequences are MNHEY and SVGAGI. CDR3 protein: CASSYDRTTGGYTF. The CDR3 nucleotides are TGTGCCAGCAGTTACGACAGGACGACGGGTGGCTACACCTTC.

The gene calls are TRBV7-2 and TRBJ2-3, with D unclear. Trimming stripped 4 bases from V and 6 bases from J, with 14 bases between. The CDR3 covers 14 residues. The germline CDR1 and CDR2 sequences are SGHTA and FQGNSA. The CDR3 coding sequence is TGTGCCAGCAGCTCCTTAGGACCTTCGGATACGCAGTATTTT. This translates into CASSSLGPSDTQYF.

The CDR3 region has the DNA TGTGCCAGCAGTGATGGGTCAAGCAATCAGCCCCAGCATTTT. This codes for CASSDGSSNQPQHF. V is TRBV6-5 and J is TRBJ1-5, with no clear D. V was pared by 5 bases and J by 1 base, with 9 bases between. Germline V gene sequence: CDR1 MNHEY, CDR2 SVGAGI. CDR3 size: 14 residues.

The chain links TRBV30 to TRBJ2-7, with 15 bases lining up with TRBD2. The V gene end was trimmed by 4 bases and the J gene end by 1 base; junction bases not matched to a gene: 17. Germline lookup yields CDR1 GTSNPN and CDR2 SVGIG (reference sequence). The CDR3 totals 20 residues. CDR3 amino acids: CAWTLRTSGGGRERSYEQYF. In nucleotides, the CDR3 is TGTGCCTGGACCCTACGGACTAGCGGGGGGGGCCGGGAAAGATCCTACGAGCAGTACTTC.

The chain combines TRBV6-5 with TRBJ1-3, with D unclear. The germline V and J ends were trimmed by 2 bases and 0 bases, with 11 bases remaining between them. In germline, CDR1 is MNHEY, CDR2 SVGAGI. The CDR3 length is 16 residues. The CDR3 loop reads CASSYLVGGSGNTIYF. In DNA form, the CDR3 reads TGTGCCAGCAGTTACCTCGTGGGCGGCTCTGGAAACACCATATATTTT.

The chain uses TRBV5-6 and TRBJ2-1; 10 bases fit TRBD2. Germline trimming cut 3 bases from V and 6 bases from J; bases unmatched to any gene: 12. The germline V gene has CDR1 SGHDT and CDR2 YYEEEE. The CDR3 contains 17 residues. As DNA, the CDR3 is TGTGCCAGCAGCTGGGCTCTACTAGCGGGGTACGTCAATGAGCAGTTCTTC. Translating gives CASSWALLAGYVNEQFF.

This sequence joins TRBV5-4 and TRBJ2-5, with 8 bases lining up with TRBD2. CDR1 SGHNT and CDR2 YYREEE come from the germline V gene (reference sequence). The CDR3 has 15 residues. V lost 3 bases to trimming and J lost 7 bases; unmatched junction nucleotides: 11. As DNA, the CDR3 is TGTGCCAGCAGCTCAGCCGGGGGGGCCGGGTCGACCCAGTACTTC. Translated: CASSSAGGAGSTQYF.

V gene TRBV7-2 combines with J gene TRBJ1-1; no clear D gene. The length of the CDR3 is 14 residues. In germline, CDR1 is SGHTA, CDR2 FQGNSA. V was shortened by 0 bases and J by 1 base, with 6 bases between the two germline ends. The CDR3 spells CASSLAAQNTEAFF. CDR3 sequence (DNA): TGTGCCAGCAGCTTAGCGGCACAGAACACTGAAGCTTTCTTT.